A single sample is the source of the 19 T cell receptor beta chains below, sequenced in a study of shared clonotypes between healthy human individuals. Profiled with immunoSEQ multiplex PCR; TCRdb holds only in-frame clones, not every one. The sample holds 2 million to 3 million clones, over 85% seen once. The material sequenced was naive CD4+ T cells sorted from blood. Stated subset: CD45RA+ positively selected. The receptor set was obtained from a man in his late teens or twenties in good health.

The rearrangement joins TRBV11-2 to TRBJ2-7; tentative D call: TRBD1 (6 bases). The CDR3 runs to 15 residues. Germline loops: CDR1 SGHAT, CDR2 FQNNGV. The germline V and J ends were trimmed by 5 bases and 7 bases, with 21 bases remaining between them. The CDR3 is CASSLIMGATWEQYF. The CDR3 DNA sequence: TGTGCCAGCAGCCTAATTATGGGGGCAACTTGGGAGCAGTACTTC. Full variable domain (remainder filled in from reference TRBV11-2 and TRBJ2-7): EAGVAQSPRYKIIEKRQSVAFWCNPISGHATLYWYQQILGQGPKLLIQFQNNGVVDDSQLPKDRFSAERLKGVDSTLKIQPAKLEDSAVYLCASSLIMGATWEQYFGPGTRLTVT.

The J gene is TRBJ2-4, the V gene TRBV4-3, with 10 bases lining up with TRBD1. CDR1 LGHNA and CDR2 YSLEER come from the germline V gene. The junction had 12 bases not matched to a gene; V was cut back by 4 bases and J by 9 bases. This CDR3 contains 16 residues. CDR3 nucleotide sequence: TGCGCCAGCAGCCGCCTCGTGGGGACAGGGGCTCCCATTCAGTACTTC. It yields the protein CASSRLVGTGAPIQYF.

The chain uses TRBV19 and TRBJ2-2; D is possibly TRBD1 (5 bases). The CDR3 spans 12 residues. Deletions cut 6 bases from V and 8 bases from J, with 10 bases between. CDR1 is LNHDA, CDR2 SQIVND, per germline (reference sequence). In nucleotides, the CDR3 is TGTGCCAGTAGAGGGGCGCCTGGGGAGCTGTTTTTT. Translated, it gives CASRGAPGELFF.

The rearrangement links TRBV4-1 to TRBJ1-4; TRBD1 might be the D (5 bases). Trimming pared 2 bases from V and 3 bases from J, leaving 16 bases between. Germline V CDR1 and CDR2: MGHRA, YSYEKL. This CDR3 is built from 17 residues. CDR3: CASSQKAWGSANEKLFF. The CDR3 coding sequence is TGCGCCAGCAGCCAAAAGGCCTGGGGGTCGGCTAATGAAAAACTGTTTTTT.

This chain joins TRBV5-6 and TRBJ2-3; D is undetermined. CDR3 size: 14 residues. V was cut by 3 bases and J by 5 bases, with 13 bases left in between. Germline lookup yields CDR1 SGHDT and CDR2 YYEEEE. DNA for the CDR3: TGTGCCAGCAGCTCATCCGCAGCACTAGATACGCAGTATTTT. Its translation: CASSSSAALDTQYF. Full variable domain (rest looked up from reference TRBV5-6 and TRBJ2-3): DAGVTQSPTHLIKTRGQQVTLRCSPKSGHDTVSWYQQALGQGPQFIFQYYEEEERQRGNFPDRFSGHQFPNYSSELNVNALLLGDSALYLCASSSSAALDTQYFGPGTRLTVL.

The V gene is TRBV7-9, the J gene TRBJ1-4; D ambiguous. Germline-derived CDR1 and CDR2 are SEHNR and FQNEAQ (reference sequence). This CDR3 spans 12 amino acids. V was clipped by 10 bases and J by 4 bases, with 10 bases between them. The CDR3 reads CATRGSNEKLFF. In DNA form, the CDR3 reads TGTGCCACCCGTGGCAGTAATGAAAAACTGTTTTTT.

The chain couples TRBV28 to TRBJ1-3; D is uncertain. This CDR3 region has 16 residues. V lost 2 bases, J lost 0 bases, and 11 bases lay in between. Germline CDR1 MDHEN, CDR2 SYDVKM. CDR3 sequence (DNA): TGTGCCAGCAGTTTAAAGGGAGTCGTCTCTGGAAACACCATATATTTT. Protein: CASSLKGVVSGNTIYF.

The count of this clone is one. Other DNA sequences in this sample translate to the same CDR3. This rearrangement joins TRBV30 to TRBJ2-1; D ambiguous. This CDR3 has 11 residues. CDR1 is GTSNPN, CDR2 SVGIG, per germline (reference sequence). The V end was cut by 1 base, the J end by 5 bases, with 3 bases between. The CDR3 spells CAWSGNNEQFF. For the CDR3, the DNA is TGTGCCTGGAGTGGCAACAATGAGCAGTTCTTC.

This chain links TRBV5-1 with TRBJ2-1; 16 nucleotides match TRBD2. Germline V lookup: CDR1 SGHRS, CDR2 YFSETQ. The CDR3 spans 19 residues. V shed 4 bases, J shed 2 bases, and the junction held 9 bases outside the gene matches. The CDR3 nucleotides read TGCGCCAGCAGCCCCTCCGGGACTAGCGGGAGGGCCGCCTACAATGAGCAGTTCTTC. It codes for CASSPSGTSGRAAYNEQFF. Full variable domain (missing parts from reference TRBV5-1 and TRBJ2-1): KAGVTQTPRYLIKTRGQQVTLSCSPISGHRSVSWYQQTPGQGLQFLFEYFSETQRNKGNFPGRFSGRQFSNSRSEMNVSTLELGDSALYLCASSPSGTSGRAAYNEQFFGPGTRLTVL.

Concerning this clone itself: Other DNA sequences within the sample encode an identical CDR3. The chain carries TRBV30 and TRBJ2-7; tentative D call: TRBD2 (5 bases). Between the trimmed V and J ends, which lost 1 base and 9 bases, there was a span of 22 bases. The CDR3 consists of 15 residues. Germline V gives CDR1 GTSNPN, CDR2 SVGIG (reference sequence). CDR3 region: CAWSGPPSKDSGQYF. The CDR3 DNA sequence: TGTGCCTGGAGTGGGCCCCCTTCGAAGGACTCAGGGCAGTACTTC.

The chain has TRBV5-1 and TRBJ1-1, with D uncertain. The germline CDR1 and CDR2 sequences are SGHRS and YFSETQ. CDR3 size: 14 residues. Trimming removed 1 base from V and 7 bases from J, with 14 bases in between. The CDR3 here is CASSLYSSEDEAFF. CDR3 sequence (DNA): TGCGCCAGCAGCTTGTATTCCAGTGAAGATGAAGCTTTCTTT.

The CDR3 nucleotides are TGTGCCAGCAGCTTGGGGGCTGGAGGACTAGCGGCCGAGCAGTACTTC. Translated: CASSLGAGGLAAEQYF. This chain joins TRBV7-6 and TRBJ2-7, with 10 bases matching TRBD2. Trimming took 3 bases from V and 6 from J; bases not matched to a gene: 11. This CDR3 spans 16 amino acids. Germline V gives CDR1 SGHVS, CDR2 FNYEAQ. Full variable domain (remainder filled in from reference TRBV7-6 and TRBJ2-7): GAGVSQSPRYKVTKRGQDVALRCDPISGHVSLYWYRQALGQGPEFLTYFNYEAQQDKSGLPNDRFSAERPEGSISTLTIQRTEQRDSAMYRCASSLGAGGLAAEQYFGPGTRLTVT.

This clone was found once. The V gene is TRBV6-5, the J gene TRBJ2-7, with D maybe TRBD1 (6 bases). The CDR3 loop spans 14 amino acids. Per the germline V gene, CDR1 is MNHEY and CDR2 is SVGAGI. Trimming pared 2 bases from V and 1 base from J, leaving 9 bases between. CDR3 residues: CASSYKTGSYEQYF. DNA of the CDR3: TGTGCCAGCAGTTACAAGACAGGTTCCTACGAGCAGTACTTC.

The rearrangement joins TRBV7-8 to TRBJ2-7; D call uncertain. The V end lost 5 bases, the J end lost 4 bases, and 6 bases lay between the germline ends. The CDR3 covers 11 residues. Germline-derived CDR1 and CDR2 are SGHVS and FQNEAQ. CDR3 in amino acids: CASSPHYEQYF. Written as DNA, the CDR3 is TGTGCCAGCAGCCCCCATTACGAGCAGTACTTC. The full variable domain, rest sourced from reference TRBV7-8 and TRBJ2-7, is GAGVSQSPRYKVAKRGQDVALRCDPISGHVSLFWYQQALGQGPEFLTYFQNEAQLDKSGLPSDRFFAERPEGSVSTLKIQRTQQEDSAVYLCASSPHYEQYFGPGTRLTVT.

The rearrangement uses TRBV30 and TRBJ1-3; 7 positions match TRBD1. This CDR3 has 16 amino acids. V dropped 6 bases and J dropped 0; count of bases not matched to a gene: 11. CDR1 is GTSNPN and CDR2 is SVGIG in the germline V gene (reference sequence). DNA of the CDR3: TGTGCCTGTCCAAGGGGGACAGAAGTCTCTGGAAACACCATATATTTT. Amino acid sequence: CACPRGTEVSGNTIYF.

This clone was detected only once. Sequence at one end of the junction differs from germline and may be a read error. Written as DNA, the CDR3 is TGTGCCAGCAGTGAATGGTGGGCGGGGACGTCCCAAGGGACCCAGTACTTC. Its translation is CASSEWWAGTSQGTQYF. This chain uses TRBV25-1 with TRBJ2-5; D is possibly TRBD2 (6 bases). There are 17 residues in the CDR3. CDR1 and CDR2 from the germline V gene are MGHDK and SYGVNS.

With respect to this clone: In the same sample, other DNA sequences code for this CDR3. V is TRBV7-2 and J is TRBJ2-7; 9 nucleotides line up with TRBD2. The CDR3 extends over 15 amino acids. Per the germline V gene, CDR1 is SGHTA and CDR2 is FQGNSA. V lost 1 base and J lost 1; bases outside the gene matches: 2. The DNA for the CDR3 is TGTGCCAGCAGCTTAGGACTAGCGGAGTCCTACGAGCAGTACTTC. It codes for CASSLGLAESYEQYF.

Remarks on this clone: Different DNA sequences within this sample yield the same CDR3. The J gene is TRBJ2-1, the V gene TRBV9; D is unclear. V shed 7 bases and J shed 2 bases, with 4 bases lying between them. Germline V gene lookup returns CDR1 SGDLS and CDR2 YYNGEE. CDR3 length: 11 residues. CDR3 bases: TGTGCCAGCGGACCCTACAATGAGCAGTTCTTC. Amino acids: CASGPYNEQFF.

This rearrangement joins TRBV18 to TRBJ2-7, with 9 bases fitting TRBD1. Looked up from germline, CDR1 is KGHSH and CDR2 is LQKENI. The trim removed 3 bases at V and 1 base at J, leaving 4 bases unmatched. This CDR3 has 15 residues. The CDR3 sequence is CASSPSQGASYEQYF. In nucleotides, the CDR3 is TGTGCCAGCTCACCCTCACAGGGGGCGTCCTACGAGCAGTACTTC. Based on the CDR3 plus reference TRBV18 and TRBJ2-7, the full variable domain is NAGVMQNPRHLVRRRGQEARLRCSPMKGHSHVYWYRQLPEEGLKFMVYLQKENIIDESGMPKERFSAEFPKEGPSILRIQQVVRGDSAAYFCASSPSQGASYEQYFGPGTRLTVT.